One and the same sample provided the 23 T cell receptor beta chains below, sequenced in a study of T cells after yellow fever vaccination. TCRdb processed the 5' RACE reads anew with MiXCR; each CDR3 protein has one entry. Found here are a few hundred thousand distinct CDR3 sequences, around 20% of them singletons; the top ten hold roughly 19%. The specimen comprised PBMCs, sampled before the yellow fever booster vaccination. The receptors were gathered from a man aged 18 to 29 who received the YFV17D yellow fever vaccine.

The chain joins TRBV6-1 to TRBJ2-2; tentatively, D is TRBD1 (5 bases). Trimming left V 1 base short and J 8 bases short, with 8 bases between. Looked up from germline, CDR1 is MNHNS and CDR2 is SASEGT. This CDR3 has 13 amino acids. CDR3 sequence (DNA): TGTGCCAGCAGTGAAGTCTGGACAGGGGAGCTGTTTTTT. This sequence encodes CASSEVWTGELFF.

The chain uses TRBV4-1 and TRBJ2-7; perhaps TRBD2 as D (6 bases). There are 14 residues in the CDR3. Trimming took 1 base from V and 4 from J, leaving 11 bases between them. The germline V gene encodes CDR1 MGHRA and CDR2 YSYEKL. The CDR3 DNA reads as TGCGCCAGCAGCCAAGCGCCCGGGACTTACGAGCAGTACTTC. This codes for CASSQAPGTYEQYF.

This clonotype has just a few counts. The chain couples TRBV5-1 to TRBJ1-1, with D unresolved. Germline V CDR1 and CDR2: SGHRS, YFSETQ. Trimming shortened V by 0 bases and J by 0 bases, and 9 bases separated the two germline ends. This CDR3 is 15 amino acids long. This chain's CDR3 is CASSLGGGVNTEAFF. DNA of the CDR3: TGCGCCAGCAGCTTGGGGGGAGGAGTGAACACTGAAGCTTTCTTT.

This clonotype has just a few counts. The chain has TRBV10-3 and TRBJ1-1; 9 bases agree with TRBD1. Trimming cost V 8 bases and J 8 bases; bases outside gene matches: 6. Per germline, CDR1 ENHRY and CDR2 SYGVKD. This CDR3 has 12 residues. DNA of the CDR3: TGTGCCATCTCTGACAGGGGGGGCGAAGCTTTCTTT. Translated: CAISDRGGEAFF.

This clonotype has a handful of counts. The chain links TRBV9 to TRBJ2-1; D unresolved. The length of the CDR3 is 14 residues. Looked up from germline, CDR1 is SGDLS and CDR2 is YYNGEE. V was cut by 0 bases and J by 3 bases, with 7 bases left in between. CDR3 region: CASSVGADYNEQFF. For the CDR3, the DNA is TGTGCCAGCAGCGTAGGGGCAGACTACAATGAGCAGTTCTTC.

This clonotype showed up just a few times. At one end, the junction sequence differs from germline, possibly due to a read error. This chain joins TRBV20-1 and TRBJ1-5; no clear D gene. Germline V gene sequence: CDR1 DFQATT, CDR2 SNEGSKA (reference sequence). The CDR3 length is 14 residues. CDR3 region: CSAKRPLSNQPQHF. DNA of the CDR3: TGCAGCGCTAAGCGGCCCTTGAGCAATCAGCCCCAGCATTTT.

The chain employs TRBV11-2 and TRBJ1-1, with D tentatively TRBD1 (5 bases). Trimming took off 1 base at V and 7 bases at J, with 13 bases between the two ends. Germline CDR1 reads SGHAT; CDR2 reads FQNNGV. The length of the CDR3 is 14 residues. The CDR3 DNA is TGTGCCAGCAGCTTAGTCTACGGGGCTGTTGAAGCTTTCTTT. Its translation: CASSLVYGAVEAFF.

This clonotype was counted once. V gene TRBV7-2 combines with J gene TRBJ1-3; D gene ambiguous. The germline V and J ends were trimmed by 5 bases and 3 bases, with 11 bases remaining between them. The CDR3 contains 14 residues. Germline values: CDR1 SGHTA, CDR2 FQGNSA. CDR3 loop: CASSPRIGGNTIYF. For the CDR3, the DNA is TGTGCCAGCAGCCCCAGGATCGGTGGAAACACCATATATTTT.

The chain employs TRBV6-6 and TRBJ1-2; tentative D call: TRBD1 (5 bases). Germline values: CDR1 MNHNY, CDR2 SVGAGI (reference sequence). Trimming took 2 bases from V and 2 from J, leaving 12 bases between them. CDR3 length: 15 amino acids. The CDR3 DNA sequence: TGTGCCAGCAGTTACGGGGACGGAAGCAACTATGGCTACACCTTC. It is translated as CASSYGDGSNYGYTF.

J is TRBJ2-2 and V is TRBV4-3, with a tentative D call TRBD2 (6 bases). The CDR3 extends over 16 amino acids. The V end lost 1 base, the J end lost 3 bases, and 12 bases lay between the germline ends. Per the germline V gene, CDR1 is LGHNA and CDR2 is YSLEER. CDR3 sequence: CASSQVAGTDTGELFF. DNA of the CDR3: TGCGCCAGCAGCCAAGTTGCGGGGACTGACACCGGGGAGCTGTTTTTT.

This clonotype appeared a few times. The chain has TRBV10-3 and TRBJ2-1, with 10 bases fitting TRBD2. Germline loops: CDR1 ENHRY, CDR2 SYGVKD. This CDR3 is built from 13 residues. Trimming removed 6 bases from V and 8 bases from J; junction bases left unmatched: 4. This CDR3 reads CAIRVGTSDEQFF. The CDR3 nucleotides are TGTGCCATCAGGGTGGGGACTAGCGATGAGCAGTTCTTC.

V is TRBV6-2 or TRBV6-3 and J is TRBJ1-2; the D gene is possibly TRBD1 (5 bases). The CDR3 length is 15 residues. Trimming left V 3 bases short and J 0 bases short, with 11 bases between. Germline CDR1 reads MNHEY; CDR2 reads SVGEGT. The CDR3 DNA reads as TGTGCCAGCAGTTATGACGACAGATCTAACTATGGCTACACCTTC. This sequence encodes CASSYDDRSNYGYTF.

This clonotype was observed many times. This chain uses TRBV5-4 with TRBJ2-3; D might be TRBD1 (5 bases). The germline V gene encodes CDR1 SGHNT and CDR2 YYREEE (reference sequence). The CDR3 spans 15 residues. The ends were cut back, 4 bases at V and 4 bases at J, with 16 bases in the middle. CDR3 DNA sequence: TGTGCCAGCAGCACCCCAGGGTGGCGGTCAGATACGCAGTATTTT. This gives the protein CASSTPGWRSDTQYF.

This chain connects TRBV5-1 to TRBJ2-7; D assignment may be TRBD1 or TRBD2 (5 bases each). CDR3 size: 14 residues. Trimming took 4 bases from V and 1 from J, leaving 12 bases between them. Germline CDR1 and CDR2: SGHRS and YFSETQ. CDR3 DNA sequence: TGCGCCAGCAGCCCGGGGCTCAATTCCTACGAGCAGTACTTC. It encodes CASSPGLNSYEQYF.

This clonotype came up a few times. This rearrangement joins TRBV20-1 to TRBJ2-5; 10 nucleotides line up with TRBD2. The CDR3 consists of 14 residues. V was clipped by 3 bases and J by 4 bases; unmatched bases: 5. Germline CDR1 reads DFQATT; CDR2 reads SNEGSKA (reference sequence). The chain's CDR3 is CSARQRGGGETQYF. The CDR3 nucleotides are TGCAGTGCTAGGCAGCGGGGGGGAGGAGAGACCCAGTACTTC.

This clonotype occurred a few times. The chain recombines TRBV5-1 with TRBJ1-1, with D tentatively TRBD1 (5 bases). There are 14 residues in the CDR3. V was clipped by 0 bases and J by 7 bases, with 13 bases between them. Germline V CDR1 and CDR2: SGHRS, YFSETQ. For the CDR3, the DNA is TGCGCCAGCAGCTTGGAGGGTGACAGACTTGAAGCTTTCTTT. Translated: CASSLEGDRLEAFF.

This clonotype was counted a few times. The rearrangement uses TRBV4-1 and TRBJ2-7, with TRBD1 identical over 7 bases. The CDR3 is 14 residues long. The junction had 6 bases not matched to a gene; V was cut back by 2 bases and J by 5 bases. The germline V gene has CDR1 MGHRA and CDR2 YSYEKL. CDR3 residues: CASSQTHRGNEQYV. Here the CDR3 DNA reads TGCGCCAGCAGCCAAACCCACAGGGGAAACGAGCAGTACGTC.

The V call is TRBV7-2, the J call TRBJ2-3; no definite D call. V was cut by 5 bases and J by 5 bases, with 17 bases left in between. CDR3 length: 15 amino acids. The germline gives CDR1 SGHTA, CDR2 FQGNSA. CDR3 in amino acids: CASSVNMGPRDTQYF. CDR3 in DNA: TGTGCCAGCAGCGTCAACATGGGCCCTCGAGATACGCAGTATTTT.

The J gene is TRBJ2-2, the V gene TRBV7-3, with D perhaps assigned TRBD1 or TRBD2 (5 bases each). The length of the CDR3 is 16 residues. The V gene's germline CDR1 is SGHTA and CDR2 FQGTGA. V dropped 5 bases and J dropped 6 bases, with 19 bases sitting between them. The CDR3 sequence is CASSPLGEKGAGELFF. The CDR3 DNA is TGTGCCAGCAGCCCCCTGGGAGAGAAAGGGGCCGGGGAGCTGTTTTTT. The full variable domain, completed using reference TRBV7-3 and TRBJ2-2, is GAGVSQTPSNKVTEKGKYVELRCDPISGHTALYWYRQSLGQGPEFLIYFQGTGAADDSGLPNDRFFAVRPEGSVSTLKIQRTERGDSAVYLCASSPLGEKGAGELFFGEGSRLTVL.

This clonotype has just a few counts. The chain links TRBV24-1 to TRBJ1-6; D is ambiguous. Germline V gene sequence: CDR1 KGHDR, CDR2 SFDVKD. The ends were cut back, 7 bases at V and 8 bases at J, with 8 bases in the middle. The CDR3 has 12 residues. CDR3 coding DNA: TGTGCCACCAGAGGGCTTCATTCACCCCTCCACTTT. This encodes CATRGLHSPLHF.

V and J are TRBV5-1 and TRBJ2-1; 11 nucleotides match TRBD2. The CDR3 consists of 16 residues. With V trimmed by 2 bases and J by 5 bases, 6 bases remained unmatched. The germline CDR1 and CDR2 sequences are SGHRS and YFSETQ. CDR3 amino acids: CASSFTTSGGNNEQFF. The CDR3 bases are TGCGCCAGCAGCTTCACTACTAGCGGGGGTAACAATGAGCAGTTCTTC.

The chain uses TRBV4-1 and TRBJ2-2; D possibly corresponds to TRBD1 (5 bases). CDR1 and CDR2 from the germline V gene are MGHRA and YSYEKL. The CDR3 consists of 18 residues. Between the trimmed V and J ends, which lost 4 bases and 0 bases, there was a span of 18 bases. The CDR3 DNA reads as TGCGCCAGCAGCCCCGGCCCGAACAGGACCCCGAACACCGGGGAGCTGTTTTTT. Protein: CASSPGPNRTPNTGELFF.

This clonotype was observed a few times. The chain carries TRBV29-1 and TRBJ2-2; no reliable D call. The CDR3 has 15 amino acids. V dropped 5 bases and J dropped 0 bases, with 13 bases sitting between them. Germline V gene sequence: CDR1 SQVTM, CDR2 ANQGSEA. In DNA form, the CDR3 reads TGCAGCGTTACACGACATGGGCCGAACACCGGGGAGCTGTTTTTT. Amino acids: CSVTRHGPNTGELFF.